These 5 T cell receptor beta chains share one sample of origin, sequenced in a study of blood T cell repertoires in COVID-19. Here immunoSEQ multiplex PCR was the method, and the copy in TCRdb shows in-frame clones only, minus some. Of about 200,000 clones in the sample, approximately 87% were seen once. Input material: peripheral blood. These receptors were taken from a woman aged 70 to 79 with acute or convalescent COVID-19.

V usage is TRBV6-5 and J usage is TRBJ2-3; D not certain. Per the germline V gene, CDR1 is MNHEY and CDR2 is SVGAGI. The CDR3 runs to 15 residues. Trimming took 4 bases from V and 0 from J, leaving 11 bases between them. CDR3 residues: CASSSSRLSTDTQYF. For the CDR3, the DNA is TGTGCCAGCAGTTCATCCAGGCTTAGCACAGATACGCAGTATTTT.

The chain uses TRBV14 and TRBJ2-5; D is possibly TRBD2 (6 bases). CDR1 SGHDN and CDR2 FVKESK come from the germline V gene. The ends were cut back, 1 base at V and 6 bases at J, with 9 bases in the middle. The CDR3 extends over 13 amino acids. The CDR3 reads CASSQGLVQTQYF. DNA of the CDR3: TGTGCCAGCAGCCAAGGACTAGTGCAGACCCAGTACTTC.

The CDR3, as DNA: TGTGCCAGCACCACTCAGACCTTCCGGGGACAAAATGAGCAGTTCTTC. Encoded protein: CASTTQTFRGQNEQFF. The V and J genes are TRBV2 and TRBJ2-1; possibly TRBD1 for D (6 bases). Per germline, CDR1 SNHLY and CDR2 FYNNEI. This CDR3 region has 16 residues. V lost 7 bases and J 7 bases, leaving 23 bases between the germline ends.

The table lists this clone with a count of one. This chain joins TRBV2 and TRBJ2-7; D possibly corresponds to TRBD2 (6 bases). The germline V gene encodes CDR1 SNHLY and CDR2 FYNNEI. There are 14 residues in the CDR3. Deletions cut 7 bases from V and 0 bases from J, with 13 bases between. In nucleotides, the CDR3 is TGTGCCAGCATGACGGAGGGGTTCTCCTACGAGCAGTACTTC. It specifies CASMTEGFSYEQYF.

This chain joins TRBV5-6 and TRBJ1-1, with D tentatively TRBD1 (5 bases). Germline CDR1 SGHDT, CDR2 YYEEEE. V was cut by 3 bases and J by 8 bases, with 8 bases left in between. The CDR3 extends over 11 amino acids. The CDR3 DNA is TGTGCCAGCAGCTCCGGGGGGGAAGCTTTCTTT. Its translation is CASSSGGEAFF.